A single T cell receptor beta chain is shown here with its context. The trim removed 6 bases at V and 3 bases at J, leaving 3 bases unmatched. Germline-derived CDR1 and CDR2 are KGHSH and LQKENI. CDR3 size: 13 residues. The data were obtained in a study of T cell responses to AZD1222 COVID-19 vaccine. Profiling relied on immunoSEQ multiplex PCR, and the TCRdb table lists in-frame clones only, not all of them. This table has about 140,000 clones, 75% to 85% appearing once. The source of this sequence is an adult who received the MenACWY meningococcal vaccine as a control. The sequenced sample was peripheral blood, obtained 28 days after the second dose of the MenACWY control vaccine. The chain combines TRBV18 with TRBJ1-2, with 8 positions matching TRBD1. Here the CDR3 DNA reads TGTGCCAGCTCCCAGGACAGGGACTATGGCTACACCTTC. It encodes CASSQDRDYGYTF.